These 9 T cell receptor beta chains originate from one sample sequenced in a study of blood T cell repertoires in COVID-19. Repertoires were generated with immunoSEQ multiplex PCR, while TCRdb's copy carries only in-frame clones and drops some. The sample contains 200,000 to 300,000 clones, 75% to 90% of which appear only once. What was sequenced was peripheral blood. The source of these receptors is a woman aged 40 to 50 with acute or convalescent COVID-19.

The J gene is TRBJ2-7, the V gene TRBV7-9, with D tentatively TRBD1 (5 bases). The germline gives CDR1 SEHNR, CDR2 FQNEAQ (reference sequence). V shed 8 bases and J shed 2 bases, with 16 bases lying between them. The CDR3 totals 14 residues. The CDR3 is CASSCGRQTYEQYV. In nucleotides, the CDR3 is TGTGCCAGCTCCTGTGGAAGACAGACCTACGAGCAGTACGTC.

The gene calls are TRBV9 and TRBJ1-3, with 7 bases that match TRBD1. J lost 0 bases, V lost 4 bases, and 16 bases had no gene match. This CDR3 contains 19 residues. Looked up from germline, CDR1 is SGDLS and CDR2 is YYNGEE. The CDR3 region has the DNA TGTGCCAGCAGCCGATCCACAGGGGCACCCTCCTACTCTGGAAACACCATATATTTT. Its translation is CASSRSTGAPSYSGNTIYF. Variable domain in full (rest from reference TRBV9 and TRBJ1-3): DSGVTQTPKHLITATGQRVTLRCSPRSGDLSVYWYQQSLDQGLQFLIQYYNGEERAKGNILERFSAQQFPDLHSELNLSSLELGDSALYFCASSRSTGAPSYSGNTIYFGEGSWLTVV.

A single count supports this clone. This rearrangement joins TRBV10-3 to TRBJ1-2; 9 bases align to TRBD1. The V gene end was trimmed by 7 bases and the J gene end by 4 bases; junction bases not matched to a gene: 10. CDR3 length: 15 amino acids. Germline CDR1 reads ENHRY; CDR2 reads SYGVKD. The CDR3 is CAITPTGGNTYGYTF. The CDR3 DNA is TGTGCCATCACCCCCACAGGGGGCAACACCTATGGCTACACCTTC.

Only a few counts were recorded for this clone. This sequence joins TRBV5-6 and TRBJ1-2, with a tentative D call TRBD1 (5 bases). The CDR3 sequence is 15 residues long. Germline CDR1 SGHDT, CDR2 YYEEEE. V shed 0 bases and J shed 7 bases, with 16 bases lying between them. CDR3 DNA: TGTGCCAGCAGCTTGGCCGGGCAGGGTCTCGCTGGCTACACCTTC. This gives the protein CASSLAGQGLAGYTF.

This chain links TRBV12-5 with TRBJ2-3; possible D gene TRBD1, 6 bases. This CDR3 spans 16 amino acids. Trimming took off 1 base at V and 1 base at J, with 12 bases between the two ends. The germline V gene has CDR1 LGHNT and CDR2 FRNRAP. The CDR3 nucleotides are TGTGCTAGTGGTTTGGGCTTAGAGGGGGGCACAGATACGCAGTATTTT. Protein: CASGLGLEGGTDTQYF.

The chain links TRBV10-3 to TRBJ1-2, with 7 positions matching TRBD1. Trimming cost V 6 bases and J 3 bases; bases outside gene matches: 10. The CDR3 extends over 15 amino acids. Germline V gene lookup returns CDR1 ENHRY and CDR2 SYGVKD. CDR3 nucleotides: TGTGCCATCAGCTTAAACAGGGGCTTAGACTATGGCTACACCTTC. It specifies CAISLNRGLDYGYTF.

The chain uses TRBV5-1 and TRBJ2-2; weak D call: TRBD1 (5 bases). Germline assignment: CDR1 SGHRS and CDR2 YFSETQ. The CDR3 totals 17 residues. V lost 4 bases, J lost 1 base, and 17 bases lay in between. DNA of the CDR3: TGCGCCAGCAGCGGGGCCCTCCAGGGCGGGAACACCGGGGAGCTGTTTTTT. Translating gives CASSGALQGGNTGELFF.

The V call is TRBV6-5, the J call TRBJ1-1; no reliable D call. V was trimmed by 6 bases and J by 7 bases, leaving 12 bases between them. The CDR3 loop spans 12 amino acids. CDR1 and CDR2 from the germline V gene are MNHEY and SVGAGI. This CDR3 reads CASSSYTLEAFF. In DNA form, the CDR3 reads TGTGCCAGCAGCTCCTATACCCTTGAAGCTTTCTTT.

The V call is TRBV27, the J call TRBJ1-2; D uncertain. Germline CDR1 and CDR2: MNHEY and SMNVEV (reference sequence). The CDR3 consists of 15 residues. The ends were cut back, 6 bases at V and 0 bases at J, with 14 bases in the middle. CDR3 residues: CASSRFPTSNYGYTF. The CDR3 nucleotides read TGTGCCAGCAGCCGCTTCCCGACTTCTAACTATGGCTACACCTTC.